A selection of T cell receptor beta chains follows, all from one sample in a study of blood T cell repertoires in COVID-19. The protocol was immunoSEQ multiplex PCR, while the TCRdb copy is restricted to in-frame clones and leaves out a portion. This table holds hundreds of thousands of clones, more than 85% found once. The specimen was PBMCs or T cells enriched from blood (not recorded which). These receptor sequences come from a woman aged 30 to 39 who had recovered from COVID-19. Both conserved end residues are part of each CDR3. A D gene is named only where the DNA matches it firmly. A row's size may be missing; if present it is once, few, many or a size class.

d_call j_call v_call clone_size cdr3_length cdr3_aa cdr3_nt
. TRBJ1-3 TRBV5-1 . 14 CASSLANSGNTIYF TGCGCCAGCAGCTTGGCTAACTCTGGAAACACCATATATTTT
. TRBJ2-4 TRBV6-1 . 16 CASSDLNPGVGDIQYF TGTGCCAGCAGTGACCTAAACCCAGGGGTAGGGGACATTCAGTACTTC
TRBD2 TRBJ2-1 TRBV13 . 15 CASSFGLAGGLEQFF TGTGCCAGCAGCTTCGGACTAGCGGGGGGTCTGGAGCAGTTCTTC
TRBD2 TRBJ2-3 TRBV3-1/TRBV3-2 . 15 CASSHLSGGADTQYF TGTGCCAGCAGCCACCTTAGCGGGGGGGCCGATACGCAGTATTTT
. TRBJ2-1 TRBV11-3 . 13 CASSPDTNNEQFF TGTGCCAGCAGCCCGGACACAAACAATGAGCAGTTCTTC
TRBD1 TRBJ2-7 TRBV5-5 . 14 CASSYTVTGGEQYF TGTGCCAGCAGCTACACGGTGACAGGGGGCGAGCAGTACTTC
. TRBJ1-2 TRBV21-1 . 15 CASSKASRGNYGYTF TGTGCCAGCAGCAAAGCATCCAGGGGTAACTATGGCTACACCTTC
TRBD2 TRBJ2-3 TRBV28 . 18 CASSLFSTSGGMVDTQYF TGTGCCAGCAGTTTATTTTCGACTAGCGGGGGGATGGTAGATACGCAGTATTTT
TRBD2 TRBJ2-5 TRBV5-4 . 14 CASSLASGGETQYF TGTGCCAGCAGCTTGGCTAGCGGGGGAGAGACCCAGTACTTC
. TRBJ1-2 TRBV4-1 . 14 CASSVRQSNYGYTF TGCGCCAGCAGCGTGCGACAGAGTAACTATGGCTACACCTTC
. TRBJ1-2 TRBV29-1 . 14 CSVGDLGSFYGYTF TGCAGCGTTGGGGACTTGGGCAGCTTCTATGGCTACACCTTC
TRBD2 TRBJ2-1 TRBV13 . 20 CASSLGRSLAGGPSYNEQFF TGTGCCAGCAGCTTAGGGCGCTCGCTAGCGGGGGGACCGTCCTACAATGAGCAGTTCTTC
. TRBJ1-4 TRBV29-1 . 14 CSVPTDATNEKLFF TGCAGCGTTCCGACAGACGCAACTAATGAAAAACTGTTTTTT
TRBD1 TRBJ2-7 TRBV27 . 16 CASSLTGKKTSYEQYF TGTGCCAGCAGCCTGACAGGGAAAAAGACTTCCTACGAGCAGTACTTC
TRBD2 TRBJ2-7 TRBV28 . 15 CASSRSSGGQHLQYF TGTGCCAGCAGTCGGAGTAGCGGGGGACAACACCTGCAGTACTTC
. TRBJ2-1 TRBV11-2 . 13 CASTPRGSPSQFF TGTGCCAGCACCCCCCGGGGGAGTCCTTCACAGTTCTTC
TRBD2 TRBJ2-7 TRBV19 . 14 CASSIGGVLSEQYF TGTGCCAGTAGTATTGGGGGGGTCTTGAGCGAGCAGTACTTC
. TRBJ1-1 TRBV7-9 . 13 CASSLERGLGAFF TGTGCCAGCAGCTTAGAAAGGGGGTTGGGCGCTTTCTTT
. TRBJ1-2 TRBV21-1 . 17 CASSIRPARTANYGYTF TGTGCCAGCAGCATTCGACCCGCGCGGACAGCTAACTATGGCTACACCTTC
TRBD2 TRBJ2-5 TRBV28 . 15 CASSYLAGGQETQYF TGTGCCAGCAGTTATTTAGCGGGGGGCCAAGAGACCCAGTACTTC
TRBD2 TRBJ2-3 TRBV6-4 . 16 CASRPLAGGVTDTQYF TGTGCCAGCAGACCGTTAGCGGGGGGCGTGACAGATACGCAGTATTTT
TRBD2 TRBJ2-1 TRBV11-2 . 16 CASSLGRGGSYNEQFF TGTGCCAGCAGCTTAGGGCGGGGGGGCTCCTACAATGAGCAGTTCTTC
. TRBJ1-6 TRBV3-1/TRBV3-2 once 15 CASSQVSGLGSPLHF TGTGCCAGCAGCCAAGTATCGGGGTTGGGATCACCCCTCCACTTT
TRBD1 TRBJ1-5 TRBV3-1/TRBV3-2 once 14 CASSHRQGAEPQHF TGTGCCAGCAGCCACCGACAGGGGGCTGAGCCCCAGCATTTT
TRBD1 TRBJ1-3 TRBV6-6 . 16 CASSFGTGLAGNTIYF TGTGCCAGCAGTTTTGGGACAGGGCTTGCTGGAAACACCATATATTTT